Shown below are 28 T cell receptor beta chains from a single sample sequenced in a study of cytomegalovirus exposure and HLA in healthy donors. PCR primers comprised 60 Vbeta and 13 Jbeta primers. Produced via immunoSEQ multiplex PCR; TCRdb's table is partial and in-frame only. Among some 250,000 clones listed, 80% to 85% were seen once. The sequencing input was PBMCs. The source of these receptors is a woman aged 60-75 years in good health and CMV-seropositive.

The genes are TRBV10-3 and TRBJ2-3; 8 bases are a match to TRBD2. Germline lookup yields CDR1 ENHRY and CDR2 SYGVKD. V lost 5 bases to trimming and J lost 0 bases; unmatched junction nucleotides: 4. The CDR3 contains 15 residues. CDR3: CAISIAGPSTDTQYF. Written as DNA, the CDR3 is TGTGCCATCAGTATAGCGGGGCCCAGCACAGATACGCAGTATTTT.

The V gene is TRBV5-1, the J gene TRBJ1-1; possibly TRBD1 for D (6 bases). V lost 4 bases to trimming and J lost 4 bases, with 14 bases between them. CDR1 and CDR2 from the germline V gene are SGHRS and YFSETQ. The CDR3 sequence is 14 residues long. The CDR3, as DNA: TGCGCCAGCAGCCCCACAGGGTTTGCCACTGAAGCTTTCTTT. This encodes CASSPTGFATEAFF.

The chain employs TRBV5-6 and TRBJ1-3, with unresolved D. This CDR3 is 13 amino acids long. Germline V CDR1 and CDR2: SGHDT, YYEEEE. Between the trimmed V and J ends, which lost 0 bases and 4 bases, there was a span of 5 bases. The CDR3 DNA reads TGTGCCAGCAGCTTGGCCATGGGAAACACCATATATTTT. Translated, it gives CASSLAMGNTIYF. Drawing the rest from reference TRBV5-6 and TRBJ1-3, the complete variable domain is DAGVTQSPTHLIKTRGQQVTLRCSPKSGHDTVSWYQQALGQGPQFIFQYYEEEERQRGNFPDRFSGHQFPNYSSELNVNALLLGDSALYLCASSLAMGNTIYFGEGSWLTVV.

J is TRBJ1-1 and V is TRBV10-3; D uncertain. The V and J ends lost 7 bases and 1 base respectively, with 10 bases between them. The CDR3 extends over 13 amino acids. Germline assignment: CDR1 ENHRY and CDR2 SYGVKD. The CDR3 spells CAITAQENTEAFF. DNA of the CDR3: TGTGCCATCACCGCTCAGGAGAACACTGAAGCTTTCTTT.

The CDR3 loop is CAWNRYSNQPQHF. CDR3 sequence (DNA): TGTGCCTGGAACAGATATAGCAATCAGCCCCAGCATTTT. The chain is built from TRBV30 and TRBJ1-5; D unresolved. Trimming shortened V by 4 bases and J by 0 bases, and 7 bases separated the two germline ends. Germline V gene lookup returns CDR1 GTSNPN and CDR2 SVGIG (reference sequence). The CDR3 is 13 amino acids.

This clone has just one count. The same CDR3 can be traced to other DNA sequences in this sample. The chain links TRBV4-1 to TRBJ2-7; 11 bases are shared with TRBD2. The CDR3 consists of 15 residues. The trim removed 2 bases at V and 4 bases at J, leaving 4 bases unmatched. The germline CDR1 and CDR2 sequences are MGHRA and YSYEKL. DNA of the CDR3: TGCGCCAGCAGCCAACCCACTAGCGGGAGATACGAGCAGTACTTC. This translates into CASSQPTSGRYEQYF.

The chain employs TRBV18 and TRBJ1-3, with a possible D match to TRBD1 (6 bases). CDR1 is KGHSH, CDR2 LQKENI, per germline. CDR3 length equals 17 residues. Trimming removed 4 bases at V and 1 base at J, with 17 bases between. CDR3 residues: CASSRRQAVVSGNTIYF. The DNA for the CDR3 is TGTGCCAGCTCACGACGACAGGCCGTGGTATCTGGAAACACCATATATTTT.

The CDR3 protein is CASPGQARAFF. The CDR3 bases are TGTGCCAGCCCTGGACAGGCAAGGGCTTTCTTT. The V call is TRBV6-5, the J call TRBJ1-1, with TRBD1 identical over 7 bases. Germline assignment: CDR1 MNHEY and CDR2 SVGAGI. This CDR3 is 11 amino acids long. Trimming took 8 bases from V and 11 from J; bases not matched to a gene: 8.

The CDR3 region is CASTSGSSYNEQFF. In nucleotides, the CDR3 is TGTGCCAGCACCTCCGGGAGCTCCTACAATGAGCAGTTCTTC. The V and J genes are TRBV11-1 and TRBJ2-1; perhaps TRBD2 as D (6 bases). Between the trimmed V and J ends, which lost 7 bases and 0 bases, there was a span of 10 bases. Per the germline V gene, CDR1 is SGHAT and CDR2 is FQDESV (reference sequence). This CDR3 comprises 14 residues.

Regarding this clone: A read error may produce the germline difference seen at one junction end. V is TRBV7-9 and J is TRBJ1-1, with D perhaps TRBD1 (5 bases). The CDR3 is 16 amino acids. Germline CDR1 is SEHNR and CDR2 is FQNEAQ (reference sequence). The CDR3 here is CSSSLARQFWHTEAFF. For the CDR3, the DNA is TGTTCCAGCAGCTTAGCTAGACAGTTTTGGCACACTGAAGCTTTCTTT.

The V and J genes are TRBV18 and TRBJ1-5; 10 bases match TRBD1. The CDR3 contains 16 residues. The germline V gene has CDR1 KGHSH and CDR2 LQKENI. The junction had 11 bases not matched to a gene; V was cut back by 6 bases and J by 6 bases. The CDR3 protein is CASSAAGTGAVQPQHF. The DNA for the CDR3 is TGTGCCAGCTCGGCTGCCGGGACAGGGGCCGTTCAGCCCCAGCATTTT.

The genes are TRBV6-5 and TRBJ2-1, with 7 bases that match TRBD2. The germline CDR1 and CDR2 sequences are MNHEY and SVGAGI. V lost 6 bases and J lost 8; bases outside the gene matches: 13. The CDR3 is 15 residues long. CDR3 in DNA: TGTGCCAGCAGAGCGGGACCTACGCCAACAGATGAGCAGTTCTTC. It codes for CASRAGPTPTDEQFF.

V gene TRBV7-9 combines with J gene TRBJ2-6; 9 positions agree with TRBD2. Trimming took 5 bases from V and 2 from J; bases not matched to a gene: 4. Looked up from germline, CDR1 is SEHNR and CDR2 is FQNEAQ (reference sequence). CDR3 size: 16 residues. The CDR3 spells CASSPIAGAGANVLTF. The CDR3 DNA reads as TGTGCCAGCAGCCCAATAGCGGGAGCTGGGGCCAACGTCCTGACTTTC.

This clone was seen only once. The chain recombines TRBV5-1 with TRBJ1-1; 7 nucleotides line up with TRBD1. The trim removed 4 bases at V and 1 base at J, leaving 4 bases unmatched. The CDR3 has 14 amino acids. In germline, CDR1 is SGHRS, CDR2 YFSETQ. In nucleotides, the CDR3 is TGCGCCAGCAGCCGATACAGGGGGAACACTGAAGCTTTCTTT. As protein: CASSRYRGNTEAFF.

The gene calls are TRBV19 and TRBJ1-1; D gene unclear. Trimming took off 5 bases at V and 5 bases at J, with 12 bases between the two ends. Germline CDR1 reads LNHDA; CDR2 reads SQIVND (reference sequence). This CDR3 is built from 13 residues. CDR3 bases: TGTGCCAGTAGTGTGGGTCCGGGAACTGAAGCTTTCTTT. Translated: CASSVGPGTEAFF.

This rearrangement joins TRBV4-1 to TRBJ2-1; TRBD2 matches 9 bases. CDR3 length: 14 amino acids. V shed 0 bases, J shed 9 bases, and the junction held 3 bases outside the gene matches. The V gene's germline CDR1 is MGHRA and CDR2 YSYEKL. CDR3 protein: CASSQEGGRGEQFF. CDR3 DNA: TGCGCCAGCAGCCAAGAGGGCGGGAGGGGTGAGCAGTTCTTC.

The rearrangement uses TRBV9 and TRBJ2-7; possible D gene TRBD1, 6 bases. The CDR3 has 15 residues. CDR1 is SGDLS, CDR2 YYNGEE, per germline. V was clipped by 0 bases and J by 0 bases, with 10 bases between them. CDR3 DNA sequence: TGTGCCAGCAGCGTAGGTGGGGACAACTCCTACGAGCAGTACTTC. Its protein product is CASSVGGDNSYEQYF.

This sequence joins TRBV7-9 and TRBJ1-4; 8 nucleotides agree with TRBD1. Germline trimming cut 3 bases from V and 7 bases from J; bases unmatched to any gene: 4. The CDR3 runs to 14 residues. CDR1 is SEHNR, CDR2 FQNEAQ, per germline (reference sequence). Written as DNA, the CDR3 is TGTGCCAGCAGCTTGCCGGGACAGGCTGAAAAACTGTTTTTT. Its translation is CASSLPGQAEKLFF. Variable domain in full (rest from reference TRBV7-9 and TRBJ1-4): DTGVSQNPRHKITKRGQNVTFRCDPISEHNRLYWYRQTLGQGPEFLTYFQNEAQLEKSRLLSDRFSAERPKGSFSTLEIQRTEQGDSAMYLCASSLPGQAEKLFFGSGTQLSVL.

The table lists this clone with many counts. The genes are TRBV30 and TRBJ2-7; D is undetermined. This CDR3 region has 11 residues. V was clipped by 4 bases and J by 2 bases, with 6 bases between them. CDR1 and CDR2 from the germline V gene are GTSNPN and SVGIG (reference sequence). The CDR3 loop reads CAWNQAYEQYF. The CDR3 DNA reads TGTGCCTGGAATCAGGCCTACGAGCAGTACTTC.

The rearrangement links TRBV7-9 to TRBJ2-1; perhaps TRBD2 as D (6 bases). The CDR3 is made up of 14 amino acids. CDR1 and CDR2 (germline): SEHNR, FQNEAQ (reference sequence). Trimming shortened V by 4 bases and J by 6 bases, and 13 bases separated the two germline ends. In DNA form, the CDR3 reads TGTGCCAGCAGCTCCGGAGGGCAGGGCAATGAGCAGTTCTTC. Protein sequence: CASSSGGQGNEQFF.

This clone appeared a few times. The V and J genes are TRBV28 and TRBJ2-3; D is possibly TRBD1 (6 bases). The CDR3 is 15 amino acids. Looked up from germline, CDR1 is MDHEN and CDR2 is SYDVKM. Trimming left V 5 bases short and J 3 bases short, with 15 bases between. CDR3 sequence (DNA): TGTGCCAGCAGTATGGACAGCACTGGGACAGATACGCAGTATTTT. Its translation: CASSMDSTGTDTQYF.

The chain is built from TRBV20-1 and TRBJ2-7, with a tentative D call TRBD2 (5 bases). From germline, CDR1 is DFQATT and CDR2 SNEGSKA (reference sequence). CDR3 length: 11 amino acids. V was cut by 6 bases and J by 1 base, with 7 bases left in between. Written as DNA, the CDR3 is TGCAGTGCCGGGGAATCCTACGAGCAGTACTTC. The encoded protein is CSAGESYEQYF.

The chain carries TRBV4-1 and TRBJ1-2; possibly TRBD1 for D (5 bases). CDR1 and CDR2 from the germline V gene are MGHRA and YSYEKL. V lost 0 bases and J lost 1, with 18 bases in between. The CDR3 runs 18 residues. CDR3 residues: CASSQDLSGGKYNYGYTF. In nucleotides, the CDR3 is TGCGCCAGCAGCCAAGATCTCTCGGGGGGGAAATATAACTATGGCTACACCTTC.

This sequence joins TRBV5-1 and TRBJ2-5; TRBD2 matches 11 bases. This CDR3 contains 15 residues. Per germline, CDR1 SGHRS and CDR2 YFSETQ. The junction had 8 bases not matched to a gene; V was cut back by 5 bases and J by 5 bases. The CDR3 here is CASRILAGVDETQYF. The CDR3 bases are TGCGCCAGCAGGATACTAGCGGGAGTGGATGAGACCCAGTACTTC. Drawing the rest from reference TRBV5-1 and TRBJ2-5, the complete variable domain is KAGVTQTPRYLIKTRGQQVTLSCSPISGHRSVSWYQQTPGQGLQFLFEYFSETQRNKGNFPGRFSGRQFSNSRSEMNVSTLELGDSALYLCASRILAGVDETQYFGPGTRLLVL.

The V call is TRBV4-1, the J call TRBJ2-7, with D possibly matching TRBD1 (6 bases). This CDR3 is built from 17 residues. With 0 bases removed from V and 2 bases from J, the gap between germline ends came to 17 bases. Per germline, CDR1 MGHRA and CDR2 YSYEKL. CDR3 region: CASSQELPQGLTYEQYF. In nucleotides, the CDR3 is TGCGCCAGCAGCCAAGAACTTCCCCAGGGGCTCACCTACGAGCAGTACTTC.

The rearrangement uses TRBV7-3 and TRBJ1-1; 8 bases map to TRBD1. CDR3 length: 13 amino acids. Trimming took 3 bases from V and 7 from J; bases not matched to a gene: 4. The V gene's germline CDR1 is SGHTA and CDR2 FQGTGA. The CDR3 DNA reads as TGTGCCAGCAGCTTCGACAGGGGTCTTGAAGCTTTCTTT. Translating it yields CASSFDRGLEAFF.

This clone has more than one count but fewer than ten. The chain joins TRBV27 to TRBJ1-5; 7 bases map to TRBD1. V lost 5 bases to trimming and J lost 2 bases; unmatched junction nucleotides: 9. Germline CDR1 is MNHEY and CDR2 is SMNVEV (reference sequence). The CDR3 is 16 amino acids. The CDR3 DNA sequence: TGTGCCAGCAGTCCCCTCAGGGGGAAGGGCAATCAGCCCCAGCATTTT. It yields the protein CASSPLRGKGNQPQHF.

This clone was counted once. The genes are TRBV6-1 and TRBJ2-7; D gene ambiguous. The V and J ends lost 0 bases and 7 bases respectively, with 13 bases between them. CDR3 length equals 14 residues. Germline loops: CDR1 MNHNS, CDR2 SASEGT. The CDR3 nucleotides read TGTGCCAGCAGTGAAGCAGGTCAGGTTAGGGAGCAGTACTTC. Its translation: CASSEAGQVREQYF.